These 13 T cell receptor beta chains were sequenced from one sample in a study of T-cell memory formation after mild COVID-19. From the 5' RACE reads, TCRdb called clonotypes with MiXCR, one entry per CDR3 protein. The data contain 200,000 to 250,000 distinct CDR3 sequences, around 9.1% of them seen just once; the ten biggest clones take up approximately 3.3%. The material sequenced was PBMCs or a T cell subset sorted from them (not recorded which). Receptors originate from a man between 18 and 29 years old who had mild COVID-19 (a few samples of this study predate the infection). Cell type and time point are not known.

This clonotype was seen only a few times. This sequence joins TRBV11-2 and TRBJ1-3; D is uncertain. The CDR3 is made up of 16 amino acids. V was pared by 5 bases and J by 0 bases, with 14 bases between. From germline, CDR1 is SGHAT and CDR2 FQNNGV. CDR3 nucleotides: TGTGCCAGCAGCCCCATGACCGTACACTCTGGAAACACCATATATTTT. Translation: CASSPMTVHSGNTIYF.

Only a few counts were recorded for this clonotype. This chain joins TRBV4-2 and TRBJ2-7, with D perhaps TRBD2 (6 bases). This CDR3 contains 14 residues. Germline V lookup: CDR1 LGHNA, CDR2 YNFKEQ. Trimming cost V 3 bases and J 4 bases, with 13 bases left between them. CDR3 loop: CASSHPGAGYEQYF. The CDR3 bases are TGTGCCAGCAGCCACCCCGGAGCGGGTTACGAGCAGTACTTC.

This clonotype was counted ten times or more. V usage is TRBV30 and J usage is TRBJ2-6, with TRBD2 matching 8 bases. V lost 2 bases, J lost 2 bases, and 5 bases stayed unmatched. The CDR3 extends over 16 amino acids. In germline, CDR1 is GTSNPN, CDR2 SVGIG (reference sequence). The DNA of the CDR3 is TGTGCCTGGAGTAAGCTGCGGGGGGCTGGGGCCAACGTCCTGACTTTC. This codes for CAWSKLRGAGANVLTF.

This clonotype was seen a handful of times. The gene calls are TRBV30 and TRBJ1-1, with D perhaps matching TRBD1 (5 bases). Germline CDR1 is GTSNPN and CDR2 is SVGIG (reference sequence). The CDR3 runs to 13 residues. The V end lost 0 bases, the J end lost 7 bases, and 12 bases lay between the germline ends. This CDR3 is CAWSVWQGLEAFF. The DNA for the CDR3 is TGTGCCTGGAGTGTGTGGCAGGGCCTTGAAGCTTTCTTT.

CDR3 coding DNA: TGCAGTGCCATAGCCGGGTTCTATCAGCCCCAGCATTTT. Protein product: CSAIAGFYQPQHF. The chain has TRBV20-1 and TRBJ1-5; D is unclear. V was trimmed by 6 bases and J by 5 bases, leaving 14 bases between them. The CDR3 has 13 residues. Germline V lookup: CDR1 DFQATT, CDR2 SNEGSKA (reference sequence).

The V and J genes are TRBV7-2 and TRBJ1-5; the match to TRBD1 covers 7 bases. From germline, CDR1 is SGHTA and CDR2 FQGNSA. The CDR3 is 15 residues long. Trimming at V came to 9 bases and at J to 0 bases, leaving 8 bases not matched to a gene. The DNA for the CDR3 is TGTGCCAGTCGAGACAGGGCCTATAGCAATCAGCCCCAGCATTTT. Encoded protein: CASRDRAYSNQPQHF.

This sequence joins TRBV19 and TRBJ1-2, with 10 bases identical to TRBD1. Per the germline V gene, CDR1 is LNHDA and CDR2 is SQIVND (reference sequence). Unmatched junction bases numbered 6, after V lost 5 bases and J lost 3 bases. The CDR3 length is 15 residues. The CDR3 loop is CASSLPGQGYYGYTF. In DNA, the CDR3 is TGTGCCAGTAGTTTACCGGGACAGGGGTACTATGGCTACACCTTC.

V is TRBV4-3 and J is TRBJ2-2, with 9 nucleotides matching TRBD2. Germline V gene sequence: CDR1 LGHNA, CDR2 YSLEER. The length of the CDR3 is 16 residues. Trimming took 1 base from V and 5 from J; bases not matched to a gene: 5. This chain's CDR3 is CASSQGAGGQTGELFF. The CDR3 region has the DNA TGCGCCAGCAGCCAAGGGGCGGGGGGGCAGACCGGGGAGCTGTTTTTT.

The CDR3 region is CASSLERRQGTQETQYF. In DNA form, the CDR3 reads TGTGCCAGCAGCTTAGAACGCCGGCAGGGCACCCAAGAGACCCAGTACTTC. The chain couples TRBV7-9 to TRBJ2-5; TRBD1 might be the D (5 bases). The CDR3 spans 17 residues. The V end was cut by 1 base, the J end by 1 base, with 16 bases between. The germline gives CDR1 SEHNR, CDR2 FQNEAQ (reference sequence). Full variable domain (missing parts from reference TRBV7-9 and TRBJ2-5): DTGVSQNPRHKITKRGQNVTFRCDPISEHNRLYWYRQTLGQGPEFLTYFQNEAQLEKSRLLSDRFSAERPKGSFSTLEIQRTEQGDSAMYLCASSLERRQGTQETQYFGPGTRLLVL.

Only a few counts were recorded for this clonotype. This CDR3 reads CASRAGLLNTEAFF. The CDR3 DNA reads TGTGCCAGCAGGGCGGGACTCTTGAACACTGAAGCTTTCTTT. The chain is built from TRBV3-1 and TRBJ1-1; a possible D gene is TRBD1 (5 bases). The germline V gene encodes CDR1 LGHDT and CDR2 YNNKEL (reference sequence). Between the trimmed V and J ends, which lost 6 bases and 0 bases, there was a span of 11 bases. This CDR3 region has 14 residues.

The chain combines TRBV5-8 with TRBJ2-3; no clear D gene. This CDR3 spans 13 amino acids. Trimming removed 0 bases at V and 8 bases at J, with 10 bases between. The germline gives CDR1 SGHTS, CDR2 YDEGEE. Here the CDR3 DNA reads TGTGCCAGCAGCTTGGCCGGGTTAGGTACGCAGTATTTT. Its protein is CASSLAGLGTQYF.

The rearrangement links TRBV9 to TRBJ2-3, with a tentative D call TRBD1 (6 bases). Germline V lookup: CDR1 SGDLS, CDR2 YYNGEE. There are 13 residues in the CDR3. Trimming removed 3 bases at V and 3 bases at J, with 8 bases between. In DNA form, the CDR3 reads TGTGCCAGCAGCGCCGACAGGACAGATACGCAGTATTTT. Translating gives CASSADRTDTQYF.

This clonotype was seen more than once but under ten times. The chain employs TRBV7-9 and TRBJ1-1; 7 bases fit TRBD1. Looked up from germline, CDR1 is SEHNR and CDR2 is FQNEAQ (reference sequence). J gave up 4 bases and V 10 bases, and 12 bases lay outside the gene matches. CDR3 length equals 14 residues. Here the CDR3 DNA reads TGTGCCACTATCGACAGGGTCCGCGGCACTGAAGCTTTCTTT. This codes for CATIDRVRGTEAFF.